This T cell receptor beta chain stems from a study of a mutant IDH1 vaccine in newly diagnosed glioma. Study-level information: Sex among treated patients split 62.5% male, roughly 40% female; mean age was approximately 40 years. The therapy given earlier, which was standard therapy, consisted of radiotherapy, temozolomide, or both, and most of the patients received both.

The method was immunoSEQ multiplex PCR; TCRdb's version includes in-frame clones alone and lacks a portion of them. This sample has around 33,000 clones, with just under 90% found just once. The time point is: week 47, end of study. Every single dose of the vaccine, 300 ug of mutant IDH1 20-mer peptide, came with topical imiquimod. Notes on the study in general: Pseudoprogression showed no apparent link to changes in top peripheral T cell clonotypes.

Remarks on this clone: The antigen is undetermined.

CDR3 size: 16 residues. The V end was cut by 0 bases, the J end by 7 bases, with 16 bases between. Germline loops: CDR1 LGHNA, CDR2 YSLEER. Here the sequenced sample was PBMCs, taken from a glioma patient whose treatment included an IDH1 peptide vaccine. The chain joins TRBV4-3 to TRBJ1-5; perhaps TRBD1 as D (6 bases). The TCR originated in a woman in her twenties or thirties with glioma. The CDR3 region is CASSQDQGQGGQPQHF. The CDR3 coding sequence is TGCGCCAGCAGCCAAGATCAGGGGCAGGGTGGACAGCCCCAGCATTTT.